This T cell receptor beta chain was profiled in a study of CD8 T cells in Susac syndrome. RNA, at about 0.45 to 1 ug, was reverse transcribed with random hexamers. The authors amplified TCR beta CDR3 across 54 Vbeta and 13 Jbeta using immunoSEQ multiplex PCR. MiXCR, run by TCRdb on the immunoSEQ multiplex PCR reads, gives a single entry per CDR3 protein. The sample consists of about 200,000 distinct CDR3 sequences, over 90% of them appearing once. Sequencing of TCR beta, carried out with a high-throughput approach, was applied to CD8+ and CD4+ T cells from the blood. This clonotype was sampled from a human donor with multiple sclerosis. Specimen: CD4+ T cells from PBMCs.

The CDR3 sequence is CASSLLQGPSYGYTF. DNA for the CDR3: TGTGCCAGCAGTTTACTTCAGGGGCCTTCCTATGGCTACACCTTC. The chain links TRBV27 to TRBJ1-2, with D perhaps matching TRBD1 (6 bases). CDR1 is MNHEY and CDR2 is SMNVEV in the germline V gene (reference sequence). Deletions cut 2 bases from V and 4 bases from J, with 14 bases between. The CDR3 spans 15 residues.